This note documents a single T cell receptor beta chain sequence. The antigen remains unidentified. The CDR3 covers 15 residues. CDR1 is MNHEY, CDR2 SVGEGT, per germline. After removal of 5 bases from V and 5 bases from J, the junction contained 12 bases not matched to a gene. Then a second PCR, running about 6 to 12 cycles, was carried out with a sample-barcoded 5' primer and a J-beta primer mix. The template-switch adaptor was a 5' adaptor with 12 random nucleotides. It tagged each cDNA molecule. MiXCR was run by TCRdb on the 5' RACE reads, yielding one entry per CDR3 protein. The sample yields 780,000 or so distinct CDR3 sequences, around 25% seen once. These data are taken from a study of blood T cells in healthy people across ages. Points from the study as a whole: Relative to aged donors, long-lived donors carried more naive CD4+ cells and displayed higher diversity.

Separately, the same data were catalogued under a study of T cells of mothers and their children. That publication notes: The authors added sample barcodes and 2-4 random nucleotides using the M1S primer of the second PCR.

The sample was blood. The chain uses TRBV6-2 or TRBV6-3 and TRBJ2-7; 7 nucleotides agree with TRBD1. The TCR comes from a boy younger than 18 in good health. CDR3 region: CASSRQTTGTNEQYF. CDR3 in DNA: TGTGCCAGCAGTCGCCAGACGACAGGGACCAACGAGCAGTACTTC.